This TCR beta chain appears in the sequencing data of a study of blood T cell repertoires in COVID-19. Looking at the study overall: COVID-19 samples from acute and convalescent phases originated in the United States, Italy and Spain. T cells, B-cell-depleted T cells, or PBMCs supplied cDNA or gDNA.

V was pared by 1 base and J by 4 bases, with 14 bases of the junction left unmatched. Germline CDR1 and CDR2: PRHDT and FYEKMQ (reference sequence). The CDR3 has 19 residues. In the source study's methods: By means of reference gene primer amplification, nucleated cell counts were estimated. Method: immunoSEQ multiplex PCR; TCRdb's copy keeps in-frame clones and lacks some. V, J and clone size derive from that table, while D and trimming were established from the DNA sequence. Of about 74,000 clones listed, almost 90% are singletons. The chain recombines TRBV13 with TRBJ2-5; 11 bases map to TRBD2. The sequencing input was peripheral blood. The TCR sequence derives from an elderly woman with active or convalescent COVID-19. CDR3 residues: CASSLVSQVLAGVRETQYF. CDR3 nucleotides: TGTGCCAGCAGCTTAGTCTCGCAGGTACTAGCGGGAGTTCGAGAGACCCAGTACTTC.